This T cell receptor beta chain was documented in a study of monozygotic twins with inflammatory bowel disease (dated by TCRdb to between 2018 and 2021). Study-level background: A total of about 28 monozygotic twin pairs were included in the full study, comprising nine German pairs (four IBD-concordant, five IBD-discordant) and 19 IBD-discordant Danish pairs. The search for disease-associated traits relied mainly on comparing, within discordant pairs, IBD patients with their genetically identical healthy co-twins. Each individual had, on average, about 151 000 unique TCRalpha sequences and 181 000 unique TCRbeta sequences available for analysis.

Comment on this clonotype: Its binding antigen is unknown.

Study-wide conclusions, independent of this receptor: IBD patients shared fewer clonotypes with other individuals than healthy twins did, most markedly in patients showing signs of disease activity. The results gave no support for a single strong signal or clonotype linked to IBD. TCRbeta repertoire diversity, by inverse Simpson index, was decreased in IBD patients compared with their healthy co-twins. Concordant and discordant twins showed no difference in repertoire similarity, possibly because of limited statistical power. The analysis was unable to tell apart different T cell subtypes. Background noise and inter-individual variability may have been introduced into the repertoires by the differing immunosuppressive treatments among patients.

The CDR3 sequence holds 18 residues, the cysteine and phenylalanine included. Only the protein sequence is given. From a lookup of the germline V gene, CDR1 and CDR2 are SGHDT and YYEEEE. From each donor, a roughly 2.5 ml peripheral blood sample was collected into PAXgene tubes and kept at -80 degrees C. Without any T cell sorting, total RNA was extracted from whole blood using the PAXgene blood miRNA kit on an automated QIAcube. Deep TCRalpha and TCRbeta repertoire profiling with unique molecular barcoding was performed on peripheral blood of monozygotic twin pairs concordant or discordant for inflammatory bowel disease. For every twin pair, smoking habits were documented, and each individual was categorised as a current, former or never smoker. The library was obtained by 5' RACE. Preparation of each TCR library used approximately 3,700 ng of total RNA. For each sample, cDNA synthesis with SMARTScribe reverse transcriptase was split into eight separate reactions. During cDNA synthesis, template switching introduced unique molecular identifiers that contained a 6-nucleotide sample barcode. TCRalpha and TCRbeta cDNA was amplified in two nested PCRs of roughly 16 and 10 cycles, and bead purification was carried out after each PCR. Before amplification, cDNA was treated with uracil DNA-glycosylase and purified using the QIAquick PCR purification kit. The second PCR added Illumina TruSeq-compatible adapters along with sample-specific barcodes. Library quality and concentration were assessed using TapeStation and Qubit, and 5 to 6 ng of each library was pooled. Sequencing of pooled libraries was carried out on an Illumina HiSeq2500 single-index Rapid Run using 2 x 100 bp reads and custom sequencing primers. The authors processed their data as follows. UMI-based consensus assembly with MiGEC version 1.2.6 was used to correct PCR and sequencing errors. MiXCR version 2.1.1 handled V(D)J alignment, clonotype assembly and CDR3 extraction. To normalise gene usage, clonotype sharing and MAIT/NKT TCR abundance, the top 1000, 10 000 and 20 000 clonotypes in each sample were analysed. After downsampling to 27 000 UMIs, diversity was calculated as the inverse Simpson index using the vegan R package. Paired Mann-Whitney U tests were applied to discordant twin pairs, with Benjamini-Hochberg correction for multiple testing. The reads, reprocessed by TCRdb, yield one row per CDR3 protein sequence and no DNA. What appears here as the V and J calls and clone size reflects TCRdb's work, not the paper's. The sample's records list 150,000 or so distinct CDR3 sequences. Of the sample, 0.95% to 1.5% is held by the ten largest clones.

This sequence originates from a human donor with ulcerative colitis or Crohn's disease, or a healthy co-twin of an affected twin (not recorded which). The sample consisted of blood. The chain links TRBV5-6 with TRBJ2-1; checking the TCRdb D call of TRBD2 is not possible without DNA. The CDR3 amino acid sequence is: CASSLRPSGLAGYNEQFF.